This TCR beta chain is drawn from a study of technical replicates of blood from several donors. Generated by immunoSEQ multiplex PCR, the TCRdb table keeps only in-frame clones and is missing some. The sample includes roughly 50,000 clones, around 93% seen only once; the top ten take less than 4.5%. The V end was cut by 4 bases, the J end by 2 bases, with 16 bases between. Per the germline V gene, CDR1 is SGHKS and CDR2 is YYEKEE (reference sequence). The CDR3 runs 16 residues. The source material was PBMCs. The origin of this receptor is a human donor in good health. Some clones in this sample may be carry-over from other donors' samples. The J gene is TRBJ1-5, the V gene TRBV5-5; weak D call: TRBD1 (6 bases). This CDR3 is CASSRMGPGGNQPQHF. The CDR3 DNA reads TGTGCCAGCAGCCGGATGGGTCCAGGGGGCAATCAGCCCCAGCATTTT.